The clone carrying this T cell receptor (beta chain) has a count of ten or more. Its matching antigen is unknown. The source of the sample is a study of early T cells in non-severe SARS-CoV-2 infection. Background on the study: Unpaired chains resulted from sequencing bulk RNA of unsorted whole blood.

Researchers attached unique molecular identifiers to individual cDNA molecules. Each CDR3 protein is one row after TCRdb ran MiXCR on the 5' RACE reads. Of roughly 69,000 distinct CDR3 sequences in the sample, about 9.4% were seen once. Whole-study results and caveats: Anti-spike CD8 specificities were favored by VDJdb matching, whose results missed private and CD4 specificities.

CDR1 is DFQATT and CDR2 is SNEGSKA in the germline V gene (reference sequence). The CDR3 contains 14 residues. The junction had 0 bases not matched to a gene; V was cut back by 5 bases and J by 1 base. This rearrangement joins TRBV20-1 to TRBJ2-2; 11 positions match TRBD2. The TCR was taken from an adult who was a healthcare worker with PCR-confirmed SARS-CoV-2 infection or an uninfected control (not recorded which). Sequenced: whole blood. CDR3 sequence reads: CSAGLAGNTGELFF. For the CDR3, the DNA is TGCAGTGCTGGACTAGCGGGGAACACCGGGGAGCTGTTTTTT.